Listed below are T cell receptor beta chains from one sample, sequenced in a study of cytomegalovirus exposure and HLA in healthy donors. This table comes from immunoSEQ multiplex PCR, and its TCRdb copy is limited to in-frame clones, with some not included. Of 100,000 to 150,000 clones in the sample, 60% to 85% were seen once. Sequencing input: PBMCs. These receptors were collected from a middle-aged man in good health and CMV-seropositive. Both conserved end residues are part of each CDR3. The D gene is left open where the match is weak. Size values are once, few and many counts, or a class for expanded clones, and some rows have none.

V: TRBV7-2
D: .
J: TRBJ2-5
size: .
CDR3: CASSPPGDRKAQYF
DNA: TGTGCCAGCAGCCCTCCGGGGGACAGAAAGGCCCAGTACTTC

V: TRBV30
D: .
J: TRBJ1-3
size: .
CDR3: CAWSVSSGNTIYF
DNA: TGTGCCTGGAGTGTGAGCTCTGGAAACACCATATATTTT

V: TRBV11-3
D: .
J: TRBJ2-2
size: .
CDR3: CASRKAGVATGELFF
DNA: TGTGCCAGCAGGAAGGCAGGGGTCGCGACCGGGGAGCTGTTTTTT

V: TRBV6-1
D: .
J: TRBJ1-4
size: .
CDR3: CASSARSQGEKLFF
DNA: TGTGCCAGCAGTGCGAGGTCCCAGGGTGAAAAACTGTTTTTT

V: TRBV28
D: .
J: TRBJ1-1
size: .
CDR3: CASSFGGRNTEAFF
DNA: TGTGCCAGCAGTTTCGGAGGCAGGAACACTGAAGCTTTCTTT

V: TRBV18
D: .
J: TRBJ1-1
size: few
CDR3: CASSPFAGQTQDATEAFF
DNA: TGTGCCAGCTCACCTTTCGCAGGGCAGACTCAAGACGCCACTGAAGCTTTCTTT

V: TRBV5-1
D: .
J: TRBJ1-4
size: once
CDR3: CASSLTATGPNEKLFF
DNA: TGCGCCAGCAGCTTGACGGCGACAGGCCCAAATGAAAAACTGTTTTTT

V: TRBV29-1
D: .
J: TRBJ2-4
size: .
CDR3: CSVALERNIQYF
DNA: TGCAGCGTTGCATTAGAGCGAAACATTCAGTACTTC

V: TRBV18
D: .
J: TRBJ1-1
size: once
CDR3: CASSATGNTEAFF
DNA: TGTGCCAGCTCAGCGACAGGAAACACTGAAGCTTTCTTT

V: TRBV6-1
D: .
J: TRBJ1-2
size: .
CDR3: CASRGVYGYTF
DNA: TGTGCCAGCAGAGGGGTGTATGGCTACACCTTC

V: TRBV7-9
D: .
J: TRBJ1-6
size: .
CDR3: CASSFGRGDNSPLHF
DNA: TGTGCCAGCAGCTTCGGGAGGGGCGATAATTCACCCCTCCACTTT

V: TRBV4-1
D: TRBD1
J: TRBJ1-1
size: .
CDR3: CASSQGIWQGQPTNTEAFF
DNA: TGCGCCAGCAGCCAAGGTATTTGGCAGGGACAGCCCACGAACACTGAAGCTTTCTTT

V: TRBV6-1
D: TRBD1
J: TRBJ1-1
size: .
CDR3: CASSAGQADNTEAFF
DNA: TGTGCCAGCAGTGCGGGACAGGCCGACAACACTGAAGCTTTCTTT

V: TRBV4-2
D: .
J: TRBJ2-7
size: .
CDR3: CASSQDVAEAYEQYF
DNA: TGTGCCAGCAGCCAAGACGTAGCGGAGGCCTACGAGCAGTACTTC

V: TRBV27
D: .
J: TRBJ1-5
size: .
CDR3: CASSPQTGYQPQHF
DNA: TGTGCCAGCAGTCCTCAGACAGGCTATCAGCCCCAGCATTTT

V: TRBV19
D: TRBD1
J: TRBJ1-1
size: .
CDR3: CASRGQVNTEAFF
DNA: TGTGCCAGTAGAGGACAGGTGAACACTGAAGCTTTCTTT

V: TRBV5-1
D: TRBD1
J: TRBJ1-1
size: .
CDR3: CASSFGTGGDMAFF
DNA: TGCGCCAGCAGCTTCGGGACAGGGGGCGATATGGCTTTCTTT

V: TRBV2
D: .
J: TRBJ2-5
size: .
CDR3: CASSVRLQYF
DNA: TGTGCCAGCAGTGTACGGTTACAGTACTTC

V: TRBV6-5
D: .
J: TRBJ1-2
size: .
CDR3: CASRRQQGAYGYTF
DNA: TGTGCCAGCAGACGGCAACAGGGAGCCTATGGCTACACCTTC

V: TRBV7-6
D: TRBD1
J: TRBJ1-5
size: .
CDR3: CASSYIPQGTDQPQHF
DNA: TGTGCCAGCAGCTATATACCACAGGGGACGGATCAGCCCCAGCATTTT

V: TRBV5-4
D: .
J: TRBJ2-1
size: .
CDR3: CASSLGLNNEQFF
DNA: TGTGCCAGCAGCTTGGGACTCAACAATGAGCAGTTCTTC

V: TRBV5-6
D: .
J: TRBJ1-4
size: .
CDR3: CASSYTGQPNEKLFF
DNA: TGTGCCAGCAGTTATACCGGACAGCCTAATGAAAAACTGTTTTTT

V: TRBV19
D: .
J: TRBJ1-5
size: .
CDR3: CASSIGPTRPGPQHF
DNA: TGTGCCAGTAGTATAGGTCCGACACGCCCAGGGCCCCAGCATTTT

V: TRBV19
D: TRBD2
J: TRBJ2-3
size: .
CDR3: CASTGGLGADTQYF
DNA: TGTGCCAGCACGGGGGGGCTAGGTGCAGATACGCAGTATTTT

V: TRBV27
D: .
J: TRBJ1-2
size: .
CDR3: CASSSPGISYGYTF
DNA: TGTGCCAGCAGTTCCCCAGGGATCTCGTATGGCTACACCTTC

V: TRBV6-6
D: .
J: TRBJ2-5
size: .
CDR3: CASSFPAGGYQETQYF
DNA: TGTGCCAGCAGTTTCCCCGCAGGGGGGTACCAAGAGACCCAGTACTTC

V: TRBV6-5
D: .
J: TRBJ1-6
size: .
CDR3: CASSYKGGTNSPLHF
DNA: TGTGCCAGCAGTTACAAAGGCGGAACTAATTCACCCCTCCACTTT

V: TRBV30
D: .
J: TRBJ1-2
size: .
CDR3: CAWSVHPSPGGYTF
DNA: TGTGCCTGGAGTGTACATCCGTCCCCGGGGGGCTACACCTTC

V: TRBV5-1
D: TRBD1
J: TRBJ1-1
size: .
CDR3: CASSSGTGARREAFF
DNA: TGCGCCAGCAGCTCCGGGACAGGGGCTCGTAGGGAAGCTTTCTTT

V: TRBV7-8
D: TRBD1
J: TRBJ1-2
size: .
CDR3: CASSRDRVNGYTF
DNA: TGTGCCAGCAGCCGGGACAGGGTAAATGGCTACACCTTC

V: TRBV13
D: TRBD1
J: TRBJ2-5
size: few
CDR3: CASSLTAAGGETQYF
DNA: TGTGCCAGCAGCTTAACGGCGGCAGGGGGAGAGACCCAGTACTTC

V: TRBV7-9
D: .
J: TRBJ2-7
size: .
CDR3: CSSSELSYEQYF
DNA: TGTTCCAGCTCCGAGCTTAGCTACGAGCAGTACTTC

V: TRBV11-2
D: TRBD1
J: TRBJ1-6
size: .
CDR3: CASSLYTGANNSPLHF
DNA: TGTGCCAGCAGCTTATACACAGGGGCAAATAATTCCCCCCTCCACTTT

V: TRBV5-6
D: .
J: TRBJ2-5
size: few
CDR3: CASSRNPPRAPYQETQYF
DNA: TGTGCCAGCAGCCGTAATCCCCCGCGGGCCCCCTACCAAGAGACCCAGTACTTC

V: TRBV10-3
D: TRBD1
J: TRBJ1-5
size: .
CDR3: CAISEGGPQPQHF
DNA: TGTGCCATCAGTGAAGGGGGCCCGCAGCCCCAGCATTTT

V: TRBV28
D: TRBD2
J: TRBJ2-1
size: .
CDR3: CASSPHSGIYNEQFF
DNA: TGTGCCAGCAGTCCCCATAGCGGGATTTACAATGAGCAGTTCTTC

V: TRBV5-6
D: TRBD1
J: TRBJ1-2
size: .
CDR3: CASTKVDRRINYGYTF
DNA: TGTGCCAGCACAAAGGTGGACAGGAGGATAAACTATGGCTACACCTTC

V: TRBV2
D: .
J: TRBJ1-1
size: once
CDR3: CASSGGVRGSTEAFF
DNA: TGTGCCAGCAGTGGGGGGGTTCGTGGGTCCACTGAAGCTTTCTTT

V: TRBV10-1
D: .
J: TRBJ1-1
size: .
CDR3: CASKKSGGTEAFF
DNA: TGCGCCAGCAAAAAATCGGGGGGAACTGAAGCTTTCTTT

V: TRBV27
D: TRBD1
J: TRBJ1-1
size: .
CDR3: CASSLSGTASTEAFF
DNA: TGTGCCAGCAGTTTATCGGGGACAGCCTCCACTGAAGCTTTCTTT

V: TRBV9
D: .
J: TRBJ2-3
size: .
CDR3: CASSATSSGTDTQYF
DNA: TGTGCCAGCAGCGCTACTAGCTCTGGCACAGATACGCAGTATTTT

V: TRBV5-4
D: TRBD2
J: TRBJ2-2
size: .
CDR3: CASSPGVSGGAGELFF
DNA: TGTGCCAGCAGCCCTGGGGTTAGCGGGGGGGCCGGGGAGCTGTTTTTT

V: TRBV4-3
D: TRBD1
J: TRBJ1-2
size: .
CDR3: CASSQHPRGQGLSMGGYTF
DNA: TGCGCCAGCAGCCAACACCCCCGGGGACAGGGGCTGTCTATGGGGGGCTACACCTTC

V: TRBV19
D: TRBD1
J: TRBJ2-7
size: .
CDR3: CASSQPGQGVFEQYF
DNA: TGTGCCAGTAGCCAACCGGGACAGGGGGTTTTCGAGCAGTACTTC

V: TRBV28
D: .
J: TRBJ2-7
size: .
CDR3: CASSLQGRPYEQYF
DNA: TGTGCCAGCAGTTTACAGGGCCGTCCTTACGAGCAGTACTTC

V: TRBV4-1
D: TRBD2
J: TRBJ2-1
size: .
CDR3: CASSQDGPTSGFYNEQFF
DNA: TGCGCCAGCAGCCAAGATGGGCCGACTAGCGGGTTCTACAATGAGCAGTTCTTC

V: TRBV6-5
D: .
J: TRBJ1-1
size: few
CDR3: CASSYSQHMNTEAFF
DNA: TGTGCCAGCAGTTACTCACAGCATATGAACACTGAAGCTTTCTTT

V: TRBV4-2
D: .
J: TRBJ2-7
size: .
CDR3: CASSQDHRGTYEQYF
DNA: TGTGCCAGCAGCCAAGATCACCGGGGGACCTACGAGCAGTACTTC

V: TRBV19
D: TRBD1
J: TRBJ1-5
size: once
CDR3: CASTPSRDSWFQHF
DNA: TGTGCCTCCACACCGAGCCGGGACAGCTGGTTCCAGCATTTT

V: TRBV18
D: TRBD2
J: TRBJ2-7
size: .
CDR3: CASPRGAGARSYEQYF
DNA: TGTGCCAGCCCCCGAGGAGCGGGAGCTAGATCCTACGAGCAGTACTTC

V: TRBV11-3
D: .
J: TRBJ2-3
size: .
CDR3: CASSLNSGTDTQYF
DNA: TGTGCCAGCAGCTTAAATAGTGGCACAGATACGCAGTATTTT

V: TRBV2
D: TRBD1
J: TRBJ1-2
size: few
CDR3: CASSESGQATGGYTF
DNA: TGTGCCAGCAGTGAATCGGGACAGGCGACGGGTGGCTACACCTTC

V: TRBV7-9
D: .
J: TRBJ2-5
size: .
CDR3: CASSEGETQYFGETQYF
DNA: .

V: TRBV6-6
D: .
J: TRBJ2-1
size: .
CDR3: CASSFGDEQFF
DNA: TGTGCCAGCAGCTTCGGGGATGAGCAGTTCTTC